What follows are 11 T cell receptor beta chains derived from one specimen sequenced in a study of patients and donors after allogeneic stem cell transplantation. A single record per CDR3 protein comes from TCRdb applying MiXCR to the RT-PCR reads. The sample lists 900,000 to 1,000,000 distinct CDR3 sequences, 15% to 20% seen once, with approximately 5.9% in the top ten. Input material: blood, either unsorted or a sorted T cell fraction (not recorded which). These receptors all come from a human donor who was either an allogeneic HSCT recipient or a stem cell or donor lymphocyte infusion donor (not recorded which). It is not recorded whose cells these are; they may come from a transplant donor.

This clonotype turned up a few times. The V call is TRBV4-2, the J call TRBJ2-3, with TRBD1 identical over 8 bases. Germline V gene data show CDR1 as LGHNA and CDR2 as YNFKEQ. This CDR3 has 16 amino acids. Losses at the gene ends were 6 bases for V and 1 base for J; bases not matched to a gene: 9. In DNA form, the CDR3 reads TGTGCCAGCAGTCAACAGGGGGGTAGCGGCACAGATACGCAGTATTTT. It translates to CASSQQGGSGTDTQYF.

The J gene is TRBJ2-7, the V gene TRBV5-1; 10 bases fit TRBD1. The CDR3 has 15 residues. Trimming took 4 bases from V and 6 from J; bases not matched to a gene: 10. Germline V lookup: CDR1 SGHRS, CDR2 YFSETQ. CDR3 region: CASSHGQGEPREQYF. The CDR3, as DNA: TGCGCCAGCAGCCATGGACAGGGGGAACCTCGCGAGCAGTACTTC.

The sample holds a few counts of this clonotype. The V gene is TRBV4-1, the J gene TRBJ1-4, with D possibly TRBD1 on 5 matching bases. Germline V gene sequence: CDR1 MGHRA, CDR2 YSYEKL. The CDR3 runs to 16 residues. V shed 4 bases and J shed 3 bases, with 15 bases lying between them. The CDR3 region has the DNA TGCGCCAGCAGCCCCGCGGGCAGGGCCTCTAATGAAAAACTGTTTTTT. Residues: CASSPAGRASNEKLFF.

The chain is built from TRBV30 and TRBJ2-5, with D unclear. Trimming shortened V by 2 bases and J by 1 base, and 5 bases separated the two germline ends. Germline CDR1 is GTSNPN and CDR2 is SVGIG (reference sequence). The CDR3 runs to 12 residues. The CDR3: CAWSSIQETQYF. For the CDR3, the DNA is TGTGCCTGGAGTTCGATCCAAGAGACCCAGTACTTC. The full variable domain, in which reference TRBV30 and TRBJ2-5 provide the parts outside the CDR3, is SQTIHQWPATLVQPVGSPLSLECTVEGTSNPNLYWYRQAAGRGLQLLFYSVGIGQISSEVPQNLSASRPQDRQFILSSKKLLLSDSGFYLCAWSSIQETQYFGPGTRLLVL.

V usage is TRBV6-1 and J usage is TRBJ2-1; D is ambiguous. Germline V gene lookup returns CDR1 MNHNS and CDR2 SASEGT. The CDR3 is 11 residues long. V dropped 10 bases and J dropped 4 bases, with 8 bases sitting between them. The CDR3 DNA reads as TGTGCCATCCCCCCGTACAATGAGCAGTTCTTC. Residues: CAIPPYNEQFF.

The CDR3 reads CSAGRVLSTDTQYF. CDR3 in DNA: TGCAGCGCGGGACGGGTTCTCAGCACAGATACGCAGTATTTT. This chain connects TRBV29-1 to TRBJ2-3; D may be TRBD1 or TRBD2 (5 bases each). This CDR3 comprises 14 residues. Deletions cut 7 bases from V and 0 bases from J, with 14 bases between. Germline V CDR1 and CDR2: SQVTM, ANQGSEA.

V is TRBV7-2 and J is TRBJ1-1; D is undetermined. The V and J ends lost 5 bases and 6 bases respectively, with 10 bases between them. There are 12 residues in the CDR3. Germline lookup yields CDR1 SGHTA and CDR2 FQGNSA. The CDR3 protein is CASSPRSAEAFF. The CDR3 DNA sequence: TGTGCCAGCAGCCCCCGCAGCGCTGAAGCTTTCTTT. Supplemented by reference TRBV7-2 and TRBJ1-1, the full variable domain reads GAGVSQSPSNKVTEKGKDVELRCDPISGHTALYWYRQSLGQGLEFLIYFQGNSAPDKSGLPSDRFSAERTGGSVSTLTIQRTQQEDSAVYLCASSPRSAEAFFGQGTRLTVV.

The V call is TRBV7-2, the J call TRBJ2-1, with TRBD2 as a possible D gene (6 bases). The V gene lost 4 bases and the J gene lost 3 bases, with 16 bases spanning the gap. CDR1 is SGHTA, CDR2 FQGNSA, per germline. CDR3 length: 16 residues. Here the CDR3 reads CASSSAAGTVYNEQFF. CDR3 nucleotides: TGTGCCAGCAGCTCTGCTGCCGGGACTGTCTACAATGAGCAGTTCTTC. The whole variable domain, filled in from reference TRBV7-2 and TRBJ2-1, reads GAGVSQSPSNKVTEKGKDVELRCDPISGHTALYWYRQSLGQGLEFLIYFQGNSAPDKSGLPSDRFSAERTGGSVSTLTIQRTQQEDSAVYLCASSSAAGTVYNEQFFGPGTRLTVL.

This clonotype was counted only a few times. The chain joins TRBV18 to TRBJ2-3; 8 bases are a match to TRBD2. V gave up 1 base and J gave up 6 bases; unmatched junction bases: 15. Germline lookup yields CDR1 KGHSH and CDR2 LQKENI. The length of the CDR3 is 18 residues. CDR3 DNA sequence: TGTGCCAGCTCACCACTCAGCGTCTCGGGAGGGCCGGGGGATACGCAGTATTTT. This translates into CASSPLSVSGGPGDTQYF.

There are many counts of this clonotype. J is TRBJ2-1 and V is TRBV19, with D unclear. The CDR3 loop spans 16 amino acids. Per the germline V gene, CDR1 is LNHDA and CDR2 is SQIVND (reference sequence). Trimming pared 5 bases from V and 4 bases from J, leaving 18 bases between. The CDR3 here is CASSDSRRALYNEQFF. The CDR3, as DNA: TGTGCCAGTAGTGACTCTAGAAGAGCCCTTTACAATGAGCAGTTCTTC.

This clonotype was recorded a few times. This sequence joins TRBV28 and TRBJ1-1; D unresolved. Germline lookup yields CDR1 MDHEN and CDR2 SYDVKM. The CDR3 spans 14 residues. Trimming shortened V by 6 bases and J by 7 bases, and 18 bases separated the two germline ends. CDR3 DNA sequence: TGTGCCAGCAGCCCCCTCGACCGGCAGTTTGAAGCTTTCTTT. As protein: CASSPLDRQFEAFF.